The 7 T cell receptor beta chains presented below share a single source sample, sequenced in a study of Ad26.COV2.S vaccination and SARS-CoV-2 variants. The table came from immunoSEQ multiplex PCR; TCRdb's copy has only in-frame clones and leaves some out. The table lists fewer than 800,000 clones, 70% to 90% of them singletons. Treatment meaning: around 19 received Ad26.COV2.S at low or high dose, single or two shots; 5 received placebo; per-sample allocation not given. Specimen acquisition occurred on day 63 following the initial vaccine or placebo injection. This sample comprised peripheral blood, obtained in a trial of Ad26.COV2.S vaccine versus placebo. The receptors derive from a person aged 18-65 years who received the Ad26.COV2.S COVID-19 vaccine or a placebo.

The genes are TRBV7-2 and TRBJ2-5; 7 nucleotides match TRBD1. CDR1 SGHTA and CDR2 FQGNSA come from the germline V gene. The CDR3 spans 15 residues. Germline trimming cut 5 bases from V and 5 bases from J; bases unmatched to any gene: 11. The CDR3 region has the DNA TGTGCCAGCAGCGAAACAGGGGCCTGGGGGGAGACCCAGTACTTC. Amino acids: CASSETGAWGETQYF.

V gene TRBV2 combines with J gene TRBJ1-1; no clear D. V was cut by 4 bases and J by 0 bases, with 9 bases left in between. The germline gives CDR1 SNHLY, CDR2 FYNNEI. The CDR3 consists of 14 residues. CDR3 bases: TGTGCCAGCAGTGGGACTACCGTGAACACTGAAGCTTTCTTT. This codes for CASSGTTVNTEAFF.

This chain uses TRBV5-4 with TRBJ2-4; 10 positions agree with TRBD2. The CDR3 runs 16 residues. Per the germline V gene, CDR1 is SGHNT and CDR2 is YYREEE (reference sequence). J lost 7 bases, V lost 0 bases, and 7 bases had no gene match. CDR3 nucleotide sequence: TGTGCCAGCAGCTTGGACCTAGCGGGGGCTGGGAACATTCAGTACTTC. Translation: CASSLDLAGAGNIQYF.

On this clone: The same CDR3 arises from other DNA sequences in this sample as well. The rearrangement links TRBV30 to TRBJ2-7; D call uncertain. The CDR3 contains 11 residues. Trimming cost V 1 base and J 2 bases, with 3 bases left between them. CDR1 is GTSNPN and CDR2 is SVGIG in the germline V gene (reference sequence). The CDR3 region is CAWSATYEQYF. CDR3 coding DNA: TGTGCCTGGAGTGCGACCTACGAGCAGTACTTC.

This clone was observed a handful of times. The rearrangement joins TRBV2 to TRBJ2-5; unclear D gene. This CDR3 is 15 amino acids long. Germline loops: CDR1 SNHLY, CDR2 FYNNEI. Trimming pared 11 bases from V and 3 bases from J, leaving 22 bases between. CDR3 sequence: CAARTSTGPEETQYF. The CDR3 DNA is TGTGCCGCCCGCACCTCAACGGGCCCCGAAGAGACCCAGTACTTC.

The rearrangement uses TRBV30 and TRBJ1-5, with D perhaps matching TRBD1 (5 bases). V was clipped by 0 bases and J by 3 bases, with 9 bases between them. The CDR3 extends over 14 amino acids. Germline V gene data show CDR1 as GTSNPN and CDR2 as SVGIG (reference sequence). This CDR3 is CAWSVGPANQPQHF. In DNA, the CDR3 is TGTGCCTGGAGTGTGGGACCCGCCAATCAGCCCCAGCATTTT.

The chain joins TRBV15 to TRBJ1-5; D gene uncertain. Trimming took off 4 bases at V and 3 bases at J, with 4 bases between the two ends. In germline, CDR1 is LNHNV, CDR2 YYDKDF (reference sequence). The CDR3 has 12 residues. As DNA, the CDR3 is TGTGCCACCAGCAAGTACAATCAGCCCCAGCATTTT. Translated, it gives CATSKYNQPQHF.